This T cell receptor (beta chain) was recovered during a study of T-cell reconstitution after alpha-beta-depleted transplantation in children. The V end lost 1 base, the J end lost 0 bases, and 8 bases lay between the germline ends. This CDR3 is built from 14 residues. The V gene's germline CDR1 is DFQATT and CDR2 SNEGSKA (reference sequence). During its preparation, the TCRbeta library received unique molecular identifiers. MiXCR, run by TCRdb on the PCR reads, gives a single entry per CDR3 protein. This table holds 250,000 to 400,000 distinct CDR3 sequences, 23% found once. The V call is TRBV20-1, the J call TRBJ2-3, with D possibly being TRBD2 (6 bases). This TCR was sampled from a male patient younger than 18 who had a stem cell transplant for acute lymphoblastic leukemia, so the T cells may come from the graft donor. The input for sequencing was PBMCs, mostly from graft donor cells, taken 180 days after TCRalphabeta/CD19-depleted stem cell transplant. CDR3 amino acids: CSARGDWSTDTQYF. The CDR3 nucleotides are TGCAGTGCTAGAGGGGACTGGAGCACAGATACGCAGTATTTT.